The 18 T cell receptor beta chains below were found in one sample sequenced in a study of beta chain features in type 1 diabetes. Study-wide points: Shorter TCRB CDR3s, moderately but significantly so, were found in Type 1 diabetes patients in all four CD4+ subsets.

The antigens these receptors bind are not known. Expressed TCRB transcripts were sequenced, since all the RNA that had been isolated was reverse transcribed. Sequencing used immunoSEQ multiplex PCR; TCRdb keeps in-frame clones, though not all of them. The table has hundreds of thousands of clones, around an eighth seen once. What was sequenced was naive CD4+ T cells from blood. Receptor source: a man younger than 30 with type 1 diabetes.

This chain connects TRBV19 to TRBJ1-2; D is possibly TRBD1 (6 bases). V shed 5 bases and J shed 2 bases, with 9 bases lying between them. This CDR3 is 13 amino acids long. The germline gives CDR1 LNHDA, CDR2 SQIVND (reference sequence). CDR3 sequence (DNA): TGTGCCAGTAGTTTTACAGGGAACTATGGCTACACCTTC. Translating it yields CASSFTGNYGYTF.

This clone was detected only a few times. The same CDR3 arises from other DNA sequences in this sample as well. V is TRBV5-1 and J is TRBJ1-1; weak D call: TRBD1 (6 bases). The V and J ends lost 4 bases and 1 base respectively, with 8 bases between them. CDR1 SGHRS and CDR2 YFSETQ come from the germline V gene. CDR3 length: 13 amino acids. The CDR3 reads CASSPTGNTEAFF. CDR3 nucleotide sequence: TGCGCCAGCAGCCCGACAGGGAACACTGAAGCTTTCTTT. The whole variable domain, remainder taken from reference TRBV5-1 and TRBJ1-1, is KAGVTQTPRYLIKTRGQQVTLSCSPISGHRSVSWYQQTPGQGLQFLFEYFSETQRNKGNFPGRFSGRQFSNSRSEMNVSTLELGDSALYLCASSPTGNTEAFFGQGTRLTVV.

This chain links TRBV7-9 with TRBJ2-3; TRBD2 is a possible D gene (6 bases). CDR3 length: 16 amino acids. The V end was cut by 1 base, the J end by 3 bases, with 14 bases between. Per the germline V gene, CDR1 is SEHNR and CDR2 is FQNEAQ (reference sequence). For the CDR3, the DNA is TGTGCCAGCAGCTTAGGTCGTAGCGGACGGACAGATACGCAGTATTTT. Translating gives CASSLGRSGRTDTQYF. Complete variable domain (other parts from reference TRBV7-9 and TRBJ2-3): DTGVSQNPRHKITKRGQNVTFRCDPISEHNRLYWYRQTLGQGPEFLTYFQNEAQLEKSRLLSDRFSAERPKGSFSTLEIQRTEQGDSAMYLCASSLGRSGRTDTQYFGPGTRLTVL.

In its sample, this clone was seen a few times. The genes are TRBV27 and TRBJ2-7; TRBD1 aligns across 9 bases. CDR3 length: 14 amino acids. V lost 5 bases to trimming and J lost 4 bases; unmatched junction nucleotides: 6. From germline, CDR1 is MNHEY and CDR2 SMNVEV (reference sequence). CDR3 DNA sequence: TGTGCCAGCAGTAGGGACAGGGATCGTTACGAGCAGTACTTC. It translates to CASSRDRDRYEQYF.

This chain joins TRBV10-3 and TRBJ1-2; 8 bases are a match to TRBD1. Trimming removed 10 bases from V and 8 bases from J; junction bases left unmatched: 15. CDR3 length equals 14 residues. Germline V CDR1 and CDR2: ENHRY, SYGVKD. The chain's CDR3 is CATNQGARVQGYTF. The CDR3 DNA reads TGTGCCACAAATCAGGGGGCGCGGGTACAAGGCTACACCTTC.

The V and J genes are TRBV5-6 and TRBJ1-1; no definite D call. The V gene lost 0 bases and the J gene lost 8 bases, with 11 bases spanning the gap. This CDR3 contains 13 residues. Per the germline V gene, CDR1 is SGHDT and CDR2 is YYEEEE. This chain's CDR3 is CASSLAFWPEAFF. Written as DNA, the CDR3 is TGTGCCAGCAGCTTGGCTTTCTGGCCCGAAGCTTTCTTT. Looking up the rest from reference TRBV5-6 and TRBJ1-1 gives the full variable domain: DAGVTQSPTHLIKTRGQQVTLRCSPKSGHDTVSWYQQALGQGPQFIFQYYEEEERQRGNFPDRFSGHQFPNYSSELNVNALLLGDSALYLCASSLAFWPEAFFGQGTRLTVV.

This clone appeared a few times. Here the CDR3 DNA reads TGTGCCAGCAGTGAGATCCTATCAGGGAACTATGGCTACACCTTC. It translates to CASSEILSGNYGYTF. This chain links TRBV2 with TRBJ1-2; weak D call: TRBD1 (5 bases). Germline-derived CDR1 and CDR2 are SNHLY and FYNNEI. The CDR3 is made up of 15 amino acids. The germline V and J ends were trimmed by 3 bases and 2 bases, with 13 bases remaining between them.

This clone occurred a few times. J is TRBJ2-3 and V is TRBV19; D gene ambiguous. This CDR3 spans 13 amino acids. The V and J ends lost 3 bases and 6 bases respectively, with 10 bases between them. Germline V gene sequence: CDR1 LNHDA, CDR2 SQIVND (reference sequence). CDR3 DNA: TGTGCCAGTAGTATGACCCCGGCGGATACGCAGTATTTT. The encoded protein is CASSMTPADTQYF.

The CDR3 region is CSVGEAPGGVLSGNTIYF. In DNA form, the CDR3 reads TGCAGCGTTGGAGAGGCCCCGGGAGGGGTCTTGTCCGGAAACACCATATATTTT. The chain links TRBV29-1 to TRBJ1-3; weak D call: TRBD1 (5 bases). Germline CDR1 and CDR2: SQVTM and ANQGSEA. Trimming shortened V by 4 bases and J by 4 bases, and 26 bases separated the two germline ends. This CDR3 spans 18 amino acids.

This clone was observed a few times. The V gene is TRBV5-1, the J gene TRBJ2-5; D is possibly TRBD2 (5 bases). With 0 bases removed from V and 2 bases from J, the gap between germline ends came to 14 bases. The CDR3 extends over 16 amino acids. Germline loops: CDR1 SGHRS, CDR2 YFSETQ. The CDR3 region is CASSLAQRFAQETQYF. CDR3 bases: TGCGCCAGCAGCTTGGCCCAGCGGTTTGCTCAAGAGACCCAGTACTTC. Combining the CDR3 with reference TRBV5-1 and TRBJ2-5 gives the whole variable domain KAGVTQTPRYLIKTRGQQVTLSCSPISGHRSVSWYQQTPGQGLQFLFEYFSETQRNKGNFPGRFSGRQFSNSRSEMNVSTLELGDSALYLCASSLAQRFAQETQYFGPGTRLLVL.

There are a few counts of this clone. The V gene is TRBV6-5, the J gene TRBJ2-7; a possible D gene is TRBD1 (5 bases). Looked up from germline, CDR1 is MNHEY and CDR2 is SVGAGI. This CDR3 spans 13 amino acids. V was pared by 3 bases and J by 3 bases, with 9 bases between. CDR3 bases: TGTGCCAGCAGTTATAACAGGTTCTACGAGCAGTACTTC. It specifies CASSYNRFYEQYF.

This clone was seen just once. This sequence joins TRBV6-5 and TRBJ2-3; D unclear. The CDR3 loop spans 14 amino acids. The V gene's germline CDR1 is MNHEY and CDR2 SVGAGI. V lost 5 bases and J 4 bases, leaving 13 bases between the germline ends. The CDR3 sequence: CASSATPMADTQYF. The CDR3, as DNA: TGTGCCAGCAGTGCCACACCTATGGCAGATACGCAGTATTTT.

This clone was counted between two and nine times. The chain has TRBV14 and TRBJ1-6, with D maybe TRBD1 (5 bases). This CDR3 comprises 13 residues. Germline V gives CDR1 SGHDN, CDR2 FVKESK. The V and J ends lost 2 bases and 10 bases respectively, with 9 bases between them. The CDR3 nucleotides are TGTGCCAGCAGCCAACAGAGGGGCTCACCCCTCCACTTT. Protein product: CASSQQRGSPLHF.

This clone showed up just a few times. V is TRBV6-1 and J is TRBJ2-3, with 8 positions matching TRBD2. From germline, CDR1 is MNHNS and CDR2 SASEGT. The CDR3 extends over 15 amino acids. Trimming removed 7 bases from V and 2 bases from J; junction bases left unmatched: 8. CDR3 in amino acids: CASTPGGRLTDTQYF. The CDR3 DNA follows: TGTGCCAGCACCCCGGGAGGGCGGCTCACAGATACGCAGTATTTT.

This clone has a handful of counts. V and J are TRBV18 and TRBJ2-3; D remains ambiguous. The germline gives CDR1 KGHSH, CDR2 LQKENI. Trimming pared 3 bases from V and 4 bases from J, leaving 26 bases between. The CDR3 has 19 amino acids. This CDR3 reads CASSPLAGAGLTKADTQYF. The DNA of the CDR3 is TGTGCCAGCTCACCTCTCGCCGGAGCAGGCCTCACCAAGGCAGATACGCAGTATTTT.

This clone turned up a few times. Within the sample, other DNA sequences also encode this same CDR3. The rearrangement uses TRBV30 and TRBJ1-2; no clear D gene. Germline V gene sequence: CDR1 GTSNPN, CDR2 SVGIG (reference sequence). Trimming removed 3 bases from V and 5 bases from J, with 7 bases in between. This CDR3 spans 11 amino acids. The CDR3 sequence: CAWSNGYGYTF. The CDR3 coding sequence is TGTGCCTGGAGCAACGGGTATGGCTACACCTTC.

This clone was observed a few times. The chain has TRBV6-5 and TRBJ1-6; 7 bases match TRBD1. V was clipped by 2 bases and J by 15 bases; unmatched bases: 4. CDR1 MNHEY and CDR2 SVGAGI come from the germline V gene. The CDR3 totals 12 residues. CDR3: CASSYRDSRLHF. CDR3 bases: TGTGCCAGCAGTTACAGGGACAGCCGCCTCCACTTT.

The chain links TRBV13 to TRBJ2-5; the D is unclear. Between the trimmed V and J ends, which lost 2 bases and 6 bases, there was a span of 16 bases. Germline V lookup: CDR1 PRHDT, CDR2 FYEKMQ (reference sequence). The CDR3 has 15 residues. CDR3 nucleotide sequence: TGTGCCAGCAGCTTATATCCGCCTCTAGGAAAGACCCAGTACTTC. It translates to CASSLYPPLGKTQYF.